The following is a T cell receptor (beta chain) sequence with its context. Followed longitudinally, the Seattle patients had been enrolled during active infection. TCRdb's copy holds only in-frame clones and misses some; the assay was immunoSEQ multiplex PCR. The top ten hold roughly an eighth of the sample, which has 150,000 to 160,000 clones, around 83% seen once. These data belong to a study of blood T cell repertoires in COVID-19. Study information: In each case, the material was cDNA or gDNA derived from T cells, B-cell-depleted T cells, or PBMCs.

The CDR3 contains 16 residues. The ends lost 0 bases at V and 5 bases at J; junction bases unmatched: 7. Germline assignment: CDR1 KGHSH and CDR2 LQKENI. The sequenced sample was peripheral blood. The gene calls are TRBV18 and TRBJ1-1; 9 bases match TRBD1. The sequence was obtained from a woman aged 60-75 years with COVID-19, enrolled during active disease. For the CDR3, the DNA is TGTGCCAGCTCACCACCGTGGGGACAGGGCATGACTGAAGCTTTCTTT. As protein: CASSPPWGQGMTEAFF.